This TCR beta chain was captured in a study of control samples from healthy donors and cancer patients. The protocol was immunoSEQ multiplex PCR, while the TCRdb copy is restricted to in-frame clones and leaves out a portion. In the table there are about 59,000 clones, roughly 90% of which are singletons. In this sample, this clone turned up once. This CDR3 comprises 17 residues. Germline V CDR1 and CDR2: LGHDT, YNNKEL (reference sequence). With 4 bases removed from V and 9 bases from J, the gap between germline ends came to 22 bases. The chain is built from TRBV3-1 (or the pseudogene TRBV3-2) and TRBJ1-6; tentatively, D is TRBD1 (5 bases). The sequencing sample was made of PBMCs. This receptor was taken from a man aged 40-49 years with colorectal cancer. CDR3 loop: CASSPTKTGTYPSPLHF. In DNA form, the CDR3 reads TGTGCCAGCAGCCCAACTAAAACCGGGACGTACCCTTCACCCCTCCACTTT.